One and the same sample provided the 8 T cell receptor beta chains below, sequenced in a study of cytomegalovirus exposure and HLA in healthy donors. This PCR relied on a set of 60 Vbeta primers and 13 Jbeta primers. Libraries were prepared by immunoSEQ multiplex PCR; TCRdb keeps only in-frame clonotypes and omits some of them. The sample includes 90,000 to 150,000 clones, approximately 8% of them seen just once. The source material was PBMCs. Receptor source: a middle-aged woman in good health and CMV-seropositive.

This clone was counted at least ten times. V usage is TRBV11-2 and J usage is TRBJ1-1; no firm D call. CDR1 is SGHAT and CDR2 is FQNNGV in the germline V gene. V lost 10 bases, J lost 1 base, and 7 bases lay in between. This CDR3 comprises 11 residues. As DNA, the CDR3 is TGTGCCACAACAGCGAACACTGAAGCTTTCTTT. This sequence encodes CATTANTEAFF.

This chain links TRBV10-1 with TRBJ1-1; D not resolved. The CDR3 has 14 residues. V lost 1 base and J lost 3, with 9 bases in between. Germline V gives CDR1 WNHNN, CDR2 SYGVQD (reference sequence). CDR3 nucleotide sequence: TGCGCCAGCAGTGAGTTTGGACTGCACACTGAAGCTTTCTTT. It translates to CASSEFGLHTEAFF.

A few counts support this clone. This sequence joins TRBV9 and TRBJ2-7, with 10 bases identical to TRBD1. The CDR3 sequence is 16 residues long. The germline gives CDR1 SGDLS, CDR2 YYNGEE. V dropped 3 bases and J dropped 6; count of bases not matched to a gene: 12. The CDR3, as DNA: TGTGCCAGCAGCGCGGGGGGACAGGGGACAGGCAGCGAGCAGTACTTC. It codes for CASSAGGQGTGSEQYF.

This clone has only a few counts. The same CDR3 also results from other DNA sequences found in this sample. For the CDR3, the DNA is TGTGCCAGCAGCGGCACCTCAACAGGGTCGTACGAGCAGTACTTC. It encodes CASSGTSTGSYEQYF. The V and J genes are TRBV6-1 and TRBJ2-7; a possible D gene is TRBD1 (6 bases). The CDR3 sequence is 15 residues long. Trimming took off 6 bases at V and 4 bases at J, with 19 bases between the two ends. Germline V gives CDR1 MNHNS, CDR2 SASEGT.

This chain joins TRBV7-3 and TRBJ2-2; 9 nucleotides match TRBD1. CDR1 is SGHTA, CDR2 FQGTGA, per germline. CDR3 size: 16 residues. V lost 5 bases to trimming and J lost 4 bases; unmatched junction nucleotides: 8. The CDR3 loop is CASSPRQGVPTGELFF. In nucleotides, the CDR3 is TGTGCCAGCAGCCCCAGACAGGGGGTCCCCACCGGGGAGCTGTTTTTT.

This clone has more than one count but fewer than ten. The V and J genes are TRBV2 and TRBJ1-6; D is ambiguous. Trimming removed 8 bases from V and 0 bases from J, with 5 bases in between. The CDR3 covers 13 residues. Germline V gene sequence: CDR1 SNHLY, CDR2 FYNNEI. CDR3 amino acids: CASQNSYNSPLHF. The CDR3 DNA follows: TGTGCCAGCCAAAACTCCTATAATTCACCCCTCCACTTT.

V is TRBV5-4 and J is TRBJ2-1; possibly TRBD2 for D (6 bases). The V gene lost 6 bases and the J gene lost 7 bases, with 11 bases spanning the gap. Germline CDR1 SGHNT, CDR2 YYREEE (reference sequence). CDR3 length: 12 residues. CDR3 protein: CASTSGENEQFF. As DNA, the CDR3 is TGTGCCAGCACCTCGGGGGAAAATGAGCAGTTCTTC. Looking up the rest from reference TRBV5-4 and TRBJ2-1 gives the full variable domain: ETGVTQSPTHLIKTRGQQVTLRCSSQSGHNTVSWYQQALGQGPQFIFQYYREEENGRGNFPPRFSGLQFPNYSSELNVNALELDDSALYLCASTSGENEQFFGPGTRLTVL.

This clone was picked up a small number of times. Here the CDR3 reads CASTRTGPGELFF. The CDR3 DNA sequence: TGTGCCAGCACCCGGACAGGGCCTGGGGAGCTGTTTTTT. This chain connects TRBV2 to TRBJ2-2, with TRBD1 matching 8 bases. The V segment lost 7 bases and the J segment 8 bases; nucleotides outside the gene matches: 6. The length of the CDR3 is 13 residues. Germline V lookup: CDR1 SNHLY, CDR2 FYNNEI.